One and the same sample provided the 16 T cell receptor beta chains below, sequenced in a study of technical replicates of blood from a handful of donors (dated by TCRdb to about 2017). The method was the immunoSEQ multiplex PCR assay. Drawn from immuneACCESS, this table holds only the in-frame rearrangements with V and J called that TCRdb kept. Clones are partly lost; checked studies trace under half to an unresolved V gene and leave the rest unexplained. The sample records about 76,000 clones, about 91% of which are singletons. The ten largest clones represent about 0.25% of the sample. The sample consisted of T cells isolated from PBMCs. The origin of the receptors is a human donor in good health.

The chain combines TRBV5-1 with TRBJ1-1; 9 nucleotides match TRBD1. The CDR3 covers 14 residues. With 1 base clipped from V and 4 bases from J, the junction kept 2 bases outside the gene matches. Germline CDR1 is SGHRS and CDR2 is YFSETQ. The CDR3 DNA follows: TGCGCCAGCAGCTTGACAGGGGGCGGCACTGAAGCTTTCTTT. It yields the protein CASSLTGGGTEAFF. The full variable domain, with the rest looked up from reference TRBV5-1 and TRBJ1-1, is KAGVTQTPRYLIKTRGQQVTLSCSPISGHRSVSWYQQTPGQGLQFLFEYFSETQRNKGNFPGRFSGRQFSNSRSEMNVSTLELGDSALYLCASSLTGGGTEAFFGQGTRLTVV.

CDR3 region: CASSGEKGNEQFF. In nucleotides, the CDR3 is TGTGCCAGCAGCGGGGAGAAGGGCAATGAGCAGTTCTTC. The chain joins TRBV11-2 to TRBJ2-1; D is perhaps TRBD2 (5 bases). The length of the CDR3 is 13 residues. Trimming shortened V by 5 bases and J by 6 bases, and 11 bases separated the two germline ends. Per the germline V gene, CDR1 is SGHAT and CDR2 is FQNNGV.

The V gene is TRBV11-2, the J gene TRBJ1-1; D unresolved. This CDR3 is built from 12 residues. V lost 1 base, J lost 11 bases, and 11 bases lay in between. Germline lookup yields CDR1 SGHAT and CDR2 FQNNGV. The CDR3, as DNA: TGTGCCAGCAGCTTAGGTTTACGGGAGGCTTTCTTT. It yields the protein CASSLGLREAFF.

The genes are TRBV7-9 and TRBJ1-2; D remains unclear. The V end lost 2 bases, the J end lost 0 bases, and 7 bases lay between the germline ends. The CDR3 runs 14 residues. The germline V gene encodes CDR1 SEHNR and CDR2 FQNEAQ (reference sequence). The CDR3: CASSLTSANYGYTF. In DNA form, the CDR3 reads TGTGCCAGCAGCTTAACCAGTGCTAACTATGGCTACACCTTC.

The V call is TRBV27, the J call TRBJ1-2, with D maybe TRBD1 (6 bases). Per the germline V gene, CDR1 is MNHEY and CDR2 is SMNVEV (reference sequence). This CDR3 has 14 amino acids. With 6 bases removed from V and 1 base from J, the gap between germline ends came to 12 bases. The CDR3 is CASSPGQINYGYTF. The CDR3 coding sequence is TGTGCCAGCAGCCCTGGACAGATTAACTATGGCTACACCTTC.

This chain uses TRBV27 with TRBJ2-7, with D possibly being TRBD2 (6 bases). Looked up from germline, CDR1 is MNHEY and CDR2 is SMNVEV (reference sequence). With 0 bases removed from V and 3 bases from J, the gap between germline ends came to 15 bases. The CDR3 contains 16 residues. The CDR3 loop reads CASSLSIGTYLYEQYF. The CDR3 nucleotides are TGTGCCAGCAGTTTATCGATAGGGACTTACCTCTACGAGCAGTACTTC.

V gene TRBV15 combines with J gene TRBJ1-5; D may be TRBD1 (6 bases). The CDR3 spans 12 residues. The V gene lost 8 bases and the J gene lost 3 bases, with 8 bases spanning the gap. Germline assignment: CDR1 LNHNV and CDR2 YYDKDF (reference sequence). The CDR3 loop reads CATRDNNQPQHF. CDR3 sequence (DNA): TGTGCCACCCGGGACAACAATCAGCCCCAGCATTTT.

This chain joins TRBV15 and TRBJ2-2, with 14 bases matching TRBD2. The length of the CDR3 is 16 residues. The germline gives CDR1 LNHNV, CDR2 YYDKDF (reference sequence). V shed 3 bases and J 5 bases; nucleotides not matched to a gene: 2. CDR3 protein: CATSRGLAGETGELFF. The CDR3 DNA follows: TGTGCCACCAGCAGGGGACTAGCGGGAGAAACCGGGGAGCTGTTTTTT.

V is TRBV5-1 and J is TRBJ1-3; D call uncertain. V lost 4 bases, J lost 3 bases, and 14 bases lay in between. Germline V gives CDR1 SGHRS, CDR2 YFSETQ. The CDR3 sequence is 15 residues long. The CDR3 loop reads CASSPTSTGGNTIYF. The CDR3 nucleotides read TGCGCCAGCAGCCCGACATCAACCGGTGGAAACACCATATATTTT.

The V and J genes are TRBV19 and TRBJ1-5; 9 positions agree with TRBD1. Germline loops: CDR1 LNHDA, CDR2 SQIVND (reference sequence). V lost 3 bases to trimming and J lost 7 bases; unmatched junction nucleotides: 4. The CDR3 extends over 14 amino acids. This CDR3 is CASSIRTGAQPQHF. The CDR3 nucleotides read TGTGCCAGTAGTATCAGGACAGGGGCGCAGCCCCAGCATTTT.

The chain is built from TRBV5-1 and TRBJ2-3; TRBD1 might be the D (6 bases). Germline V gene data show CDR1 as SGHRS and CDR2 as YFSETQ. The CDR3 runs 14 residues. V lost 6 bases and J lost 2, with 13 bases in between. The CDR3 loop is CASTPQGNTDTQYF. Here the CDR3 DNA reads TGCGCCAGCACCCCCCAGGGGAACACAGATACGCAGTATTTT.

The chain has TRBV14 and TRBJ1-4, with D unresolved. The CDR3 consists of 13 residues. V gave up 1 base and J gave up 7 bases, with 7 bases separating them. Germline CDR1 and CDR2: SGHDN and FVKESK. The CDR3, as DNA: TGTGCCAGCAGCCAAGTTACGGGTGAAAAACTGTTTTTT. Translation: CASSQVTGEKLFF.

The chain carries TRBV5-6 and TRBJ2-7, with D possibly being TRBD1 (9 bases). CDR3 length: 15 residues. CDR1 and CDR2 from the germline V gene are SGHDT and YYEEEE. V lost 2 bases and J lost 4, with 16 bases in between. The DNA for the CDR3 is TGTGCCAGCAGCTTTAGCGGGACAGGGCTTTACGAGCAGTACTTC. Encoded protein: CASSFSGTGLYEQYF.

The CDR3 DNA is TGCAGCATAGGGACAGGGGGCGCCGGAAACACCATATATTTT. This encodes CSIGTGGAGNTIYF. This sequence joins TRBV29-1 and TRBJ1-3; TRBD1 matches 12 bases. CDR1 is SQVTM and CDR2 is ANQGSEA in the germline V gene. The CDR3 extends over 14 amino acids. J lost 4 bases, V lost 8 bases, and 6 bases had no gene match.

The V call is TRBV19, the J call TRBJ2-7; 8 bases fit TRBD2. The germline V gene has CDR1 LNHDA and CDR2 SQIVND (reference sequence). The junction had 8 bases not matched to a gene; V was cut back by 2 bases and J by 2 bases. This CDR3 has 16 residues. CDR3 loop: CASSITLAVTTYEQYF. CDR3 bases: TGTGCCAGTAGTATAACACTAGCGGTAACTACCTACGAGCAGTACTTC.

This rearrangement joins TRBV5-6 to TRBJ1-2; D may be TRBD1 (6 bases). The germline V gene encodes CDR1 SGHDT and CDR2 YYEEEE. V gave up 0 bases and J gave up 4 bases, with 7 bases separating them. The CDR3 extends over 13 amino acids. In DNA form, the CDR3 reads TGTGCCAGCAGCTTGGACAGGGCCTATGGCTACACCTTC. Amino acids: CASSLDRAYGYTF. Full variable domain (rest looked up from reference TRBV5-6 and TRBJ1-2): DAGVTQSPTHLIKTRGQQVTLRCSPKSGHDTVSWYQQALGQGPQFIFQYYEEEERQRGNFPDRFSGHQFPNYSSELNVNALLLGDSALYLCASSLDRAYGYTFGSGTRLTVV.